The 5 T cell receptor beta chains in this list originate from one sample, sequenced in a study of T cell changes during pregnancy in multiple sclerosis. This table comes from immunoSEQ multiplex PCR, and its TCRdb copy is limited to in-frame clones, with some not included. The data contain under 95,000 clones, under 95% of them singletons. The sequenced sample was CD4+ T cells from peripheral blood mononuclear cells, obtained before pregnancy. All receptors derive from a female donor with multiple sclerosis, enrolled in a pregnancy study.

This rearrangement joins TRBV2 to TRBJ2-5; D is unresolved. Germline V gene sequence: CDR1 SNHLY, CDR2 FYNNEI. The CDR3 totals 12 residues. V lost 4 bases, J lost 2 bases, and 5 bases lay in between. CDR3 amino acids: CASSVVQETQYF. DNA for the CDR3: TGTGCCAGCAGTGTAGTTCAAGAGACCCAGTACTTC.

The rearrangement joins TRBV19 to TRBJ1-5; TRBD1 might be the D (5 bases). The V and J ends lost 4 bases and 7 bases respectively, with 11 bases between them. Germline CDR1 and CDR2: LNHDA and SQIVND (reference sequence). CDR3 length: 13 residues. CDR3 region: CASSRGERQPQHF. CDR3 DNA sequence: TGTGCCAGTAGTAGGGGCGAAAGGCAGCCCCAGCATTTT.

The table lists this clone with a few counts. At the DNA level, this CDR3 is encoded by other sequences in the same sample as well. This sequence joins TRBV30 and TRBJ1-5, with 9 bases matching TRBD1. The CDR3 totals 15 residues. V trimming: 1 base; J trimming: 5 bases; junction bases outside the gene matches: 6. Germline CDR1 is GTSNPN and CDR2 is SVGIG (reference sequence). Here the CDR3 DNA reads TGTGCCTGGAGTGATGGGACAGGGACGTATCAGCCCCAGCATTTT. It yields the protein CAWSDGTGTYQPQHF.

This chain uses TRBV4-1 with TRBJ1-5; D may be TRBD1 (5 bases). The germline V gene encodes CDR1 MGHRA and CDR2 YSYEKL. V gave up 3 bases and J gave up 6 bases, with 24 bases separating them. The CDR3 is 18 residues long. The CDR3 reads CASSHRGGESVVFQPQHF. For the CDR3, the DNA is TGCGCCAGCAGCCATCGGGGGGGTGAGAGCGTGGTTTTTCAGCCCCAGCATTTT.

The CDR3 DNA reads as TGCGCCAGCGGTACCGGGACAGGACGACTAGCGGGAGCAGATACGCAGTATTTT. It yields the protein CASGTGTGRLAGADTQYF. The chain is built from TRBV5-1 and TRBJ2-3; 12 bases align to TRBD2. The CDR3 is 18 amino acids. Germline trimming cut 7 bases from V and 4 bases from J; bases unmatched to any gene: 16. Germline V CDR1 and CDR2: SGHRS, YFSETQ. The full variable domain, in which reference TRBV5-1 and TRBJ2-3 provide the parts outside the CDR3, is KAGVTQTPRYLIKTRGQQVTLSCSPISGHRSVSWYQQTPGQGLQFLFEYFSETQRNKGNFPGRFSGRQFSNSRSEMNVSTLELGDSALYLCASGTGTGRLAGADTQYFGPGTRLTVL.